The 27 T cell receptor beta chains below were found in one sample sequenced in a study of untreated major depressive disorder. Profiling relied on immunoSEQ multiplex PCR, and the TCRdb table lists in-frame clones only, not all of them. The sample yields 20,000 to 25,000 clones, approximately 89% seen once. Sequenced material: CD4+ T cells from PBMCs. The receptors shown here come from a woman between 40 and 55 years old in good health.

The V and J genes are TRBV4-3 and TRBJ2-5; no reliable D call. The CDR3 is made up of 15 amino acids. Germline loops: CDR1 LGHNA, CDR2 YSLEER. With 3 bases removed from V and 5 bases from J, the gap between germline ends came to 16 bases. Here the CDR3 reads CASSHRVGPGETQYF. The CDR3 DNA reads TGCGCCAGCAGCCATAGGGTGGGTCCGGGCGAGACCCAGTACTTC.

A single count supports this clone. The V and J genes are TRBV5-6 and TRBJ2-7, with D hard to call. CDR1 SGHDT and CDR2 YYEEEE come from the germline V gene. Trimming took off 2 bases at V and 6 bases at J, with 6 bases between the two ends. The CDR3 has 11 amino acids. CDR3 in amino acids: CASSFQSEQYF. The CDR3 DNA reads as TGTGCCAGCAGCTTTCAGTCCGAGCAGTACTTC.

This sequence joins TRBV25-1 and TRBJ2-6; tentatively, D is TRBD1 (6 bases). The germline CDR1 and CDR2 sequences are MGHDK and SYGVNS. The CDR3 runs to 17 residues. With 7 bases removed from V and 0 bases from J, the gap between germline ends came to 16 bases. CDR3 in amino acids: CASTGRDTNSGANVLTF. The CDR3 DNA reads TGTGCCAGCACCGGCCGGGACACTAACTCTGGGGCCAACGTCCTGACTTTC.

This chain uses TRBV10-3 with TRBJ2-7, with TRBD2 identical over 8 bases. The CDR3 runs to 13 residues. Germline CDR1 is ENHRY and CDR2 is SYGVKD. V gave up 6 bases and J gave up 6 bases; unmatched junction bases: 7. The chain's CDR3 is CAISPVGRGEQYF. The CDR3 bases are TGTGCCATCAGCCCCGTCGGGAGGGGCGAGCAGTACTTC.

The chain recombines TRBV18 with TRBJ2-7; 9 nucleotides line up with TRBD2. Germline assignment: CDR1 KGHSH and CDR2 LQKENI. Germline trimming cut 3 bases from V and 6 bases from J; bases unmatched to any gene: 9. This CDR3 is 15 amino acids long. Here the CDR3 reads CASSPTLGSGGEQYF. As DNA, the CDR3 is TGTGCCAGCTCACCGACCCTGGGTAGCGGGGGCGAGCAGTACTTC.

The chain uses TRBV6-5 and TRBJ1-1; 10 nucleotides line up with TRBD1. V lost 2 bases and J lost 5; bases outside the gene matches: 8. The CDR3 spans 16 residues. Germline V CDR1 and CDR2: MNHEY, SVGAGI. CDR3 region: CASSYRRTGGWTEAFF. The CDR3, as DNA: TGTGCCAGCAGTTACCGACGGACAGGGGGGTGGACTGAAGCTTTCTTT.

This clone was counted a few times. CDR3 residues: CASSFDVAGGREQYF. DNA for the CDR3: TGTGCCAGCAGCTTTGATGTTGCGGGAGGGCGCGAGCAGTACTTC. The chain employs TRBV11-2 and TRBJ2-7; 9 bases match TRBD2. Germline V gene sequence: CDR1 SGHAT, CDR2 FQNNGV. V gave up 3 bases and J gave up 6 bases; unmatched junction bases: 9. This CDR3 spans 15 amino acids.

This chain's CDR3 is CASSPIREGVINYGYTF. CDR3 nucleotides: TGTGCCAGCAGCCCGATACGTGAGGGAGTAATCAACTATGGCTACACCTTC. The chain joins TRBV9 to TRBJ1-2, with no clear D. Per germline, CDR1 SGDLS and CDR2 YYNGEE. The CDR3 is made up of 17 amino acids. Trimming stripped 4 bases from V and 2 bases from J, with 21 bases between.

The CDR3 sequence: CASSYAAGGSGELFF. The CDR3 DNA reads TGTGCCAGCAGTTACGCGGCGGGGGGTTCCGGGGAGCTGTTTTTT. This sequence joins TRBV6-5 and TRBJ2-2, with 8 positions matching TRBD2. Per the germline V gene, CDR1 is MNHEY and CDR2 is SVGAGI. The V and J ends lost 2 bases and 6 bases, in that order; junction bases with no gene match: 5. CDR3 size: 15 residues.

V and J are TRBV5-6 and TRBJ1-1; perhaps TRBD1 as D (5 bases). In germline, CDR1 is SGHDT, CDR2 YYEEEE. V dropped 4 bases and J dropped 0 bases, with 7 bases sitting between them. The CDR3 is made up of 13 amino acids. CDR3 DNA sequence: TGTGCCAGCAGCCGACAGTTGAACACTGAAGCTTTCTTT. As protein: CASSRQLNTEAFF.

This chain uses TRBV27 with TRBJ2-3; unclear D gene. V dropped 1 base and J dropped 0 bases, with 23 bases sitting between them. The CDR3 spans 20 residues. Germline V gene sequence: CDR1 MNHEY, CDR2 SMNVEV (reference sequence). DNA for the CDR3: TGTGCCAGCAGTTTATTGGTAGTAAAACCCTCCAAATATAGCACAGATACGCAGTATTTT. This translates into CASSLLVVKPSKYSTDTQYF.

The chain carries TRBV28 and TRBJ2-7, with 11 bases identical to TRBD2. Germline values: CDR1 MDHEN, CDR2 SYDVKM. J gave up 0 bases and V 2 bases, and 18 bases lay outside the gene matches. This CDR3 has 21 amino acids. CDR3 sequence: CASSLVTGAWGLADSSYEQYF. In DNA form, the CDR3 reads TGTGCCAGCAGTTTAGTAACAGGAGCTTGGGGACTAGCGGATAGCTCCTACGAGCAGTACTTC.

The chain is built from TRBV11-2 and TRBJ2-6; either TRBD1 or TRBD2 may supply D (5 bases each). Trimming removed 5 bases at V and 6 bases at J, with 17 bases between. The CDR3 is 16 residues long. Germline CDR1 SGHAT, CDR2 FQNNGV. The CDR3 loop is CASSPGLSVKANVLTF. CDR3 DNA sequence: TGTGCCAGCAGCCCGGGGCTCTCTGTGAAGGCCAACGTCCTGACTTTC.

This clone was detected only once. The junction shows a germline mismatch at one end, possibly a read error. V gene TRBV6-1 combines with J gene TRBJ2-7, with TRBD2 as a possible D gene (5 bases). The CDR3 spans 12 residues. Germline values: CDR1 MNHNS, CDR2 SASEGT. The CDR3 nucleotides are TGTGCCAGCAGTGAAGCTCGTAGCGAGGAGTACTTC. Its translation: CASSEARSEEYF.

The chain links TRBV7-8 to TRBJ2-5; no clear D gene. The V gene lost 2 bases and the J gene lost 2 bases, with 15 bases spanning the gap. In germline, CDR1 is SGHVS, CDR2 FQNEAQ. This CDR3 comprises 16 residues. As DNA, the CDR3 is TGTGCCAGCAGCTTAACCCGGACGGTGCTGCAAGAGACCCAGTACTTC. This sequence encodes CASSLTRTVLQETQYF.

This clone was detected once. This sequence joins TRBV6-1 and TRBJ2-5; tentatively, D is TRBD2 (5 bases). V was trimmed by 2 bases and J by 5 bases, leaving 12 bases between them. Germline CDR1 is MNHNS and CDR2 is SASEGT. The CDR3 is 14 amino acids. The CDR3 protein is CASSETGRRETQYF. CDR3 sequence (DNA): TGTGCCAGCAGTGAAACCGGTCGGAGGGAGACCCAGTACTTC.

This chain connects TRBV9 to TRBJ2-2, with 7 bases aligning to TRBD1. The V segment lost 1 base and the J segment 5 bases; nucleotides outside the gene matches: 8. Germline V lookup: CDR1 SGDLS, CDR2 YYNGEE. CDR3 size: 16 residues. The CDR3 sequence: CASSVLAGGKTGELFF. In DNA, the CDR3 is TGTGCCAGCAGCGTATTGGCAGGGGGTAAGACCGGGGAGCTGTTTTTT.

This clone was observed a single time. J is TRBJ1-6 and V is TRBV5-1; D unclear. V was trimmed by 5 bases and J by 0 bases, leaving 3 bases between them. Looked up from germline, CDR1 is SGHRS and CDR2 is YFSETQ. There are 13 residues in the CDR3. CDR3 bases: TGCGCCAGCAGAAACTCCTATAATTCACCCCTCCACTTT. Translation gives CASRNSYNSPLHF.

In its sample, this clone was seen a few times. CDR3 coding DNA: TGTGCCTGGAGTATATCTACGGCCAATGAGCAGTTCTTC. Encoded protein: CAWSISTANEQFF. The V and J genes are TRBV30 and TRBJ2-1; the D is unclear. Per germline, CDR1 GTSNPN and CDR2 SVGIG (reference sequence). The CDR3 totals 13 residues. Between the trimmed V and J ends, which lost 2 bases and 6 bases, there was a span of 11 bases. The full variable domain, rest sourced from reference TRBV30 and TRBJ2-1, is SQTIHQWPATLVQPVGSPLSLECTVEGTSNPNLYWYRQAAGRGLQLLFYSVGIGQISSEVPQNLSASRPQDRQFILSSKKLLLSDSGFYLCAWSISTANEQFFGPGTRLTVL.

The V and J genes are TRBV28 and TRBJ1-2; D may be TRBD1 (6 bases). This CDR3 region has 13 residues. Trimming took 6 bases from V and 7 from J, leaving 15 bases between them. In germline, CDR1 is MDHEN, CDR2 SYDVKM. CDR3 loop: CASREQGQRGYTF. The CDR3 coding sequence is TGTGCCAGCAGGGAACAGGGTCAGCGTGGCTACACCTTC.

This clone has just a few counts. The rearrangement joins TRBV10-3 to TRBJ2-2; tentatively, D is TRBD2 (6 bases). Deletions cut 4 bases from V and 7 bases from J, with 13 bases between. This CDR3 contains 14 residues. From germline, CDR1 is ENHRY and CDR2 SYGVKD. CDR3 amino acids: CAISGGKGIGELFF. DNA for the CDR3: TGTGCCATCAGTGGCGGGAAGGGTATCGGGGAGCTGTTTTTT.

This sequence joins TRBV11-2 and TRBJ2-5; D assignment may be TRBD1 or TRBD2 (6 bases each). The ends were cut back, 6 bases at V and 2 bases at J, with 13 bases in the middle. This CDR3 region has 14 residues. Germline CDR1 reads SGHAT; CDR2 reads FQNNGV. CDR3: CASSRSGAQETQYF. CDR3 nucleotides: TGTGCCAGCAGTCGTTCGGGGGCTCAAGAGACCCAGTACTTC.

The V gene is TRBV19, the J gene TRBJ1-5, with 8 bases fitting TRBD1. J gave up 5 bases and V 6 bases, and 6 bases lay outside the gene matches. This CDR3 is 14 amino acids long. Germline loops: CDR1 LNHDA, CDR2 SQIVND (reference sequence). CDR3 protein: CASRDRVTDQPQHF. DNA for the CDR3: TGTGCCAGTAGGGACAGGGTTACCGATCAGCCCCAGCATTTT.

This chain connects TRBV2 to TRBJ2-2; tentative D call: TRBD1 (6 bases). Looked up from germline, CDR1 is SNHLY and CDR2 is FYNNEI. V was trimmed by 6 bases and J by 6 bases, leaving 17 bases between them. The CDR3 covers 15 residues. The chain's CDR3 is CASSSGTGKAGELFF. DNA of the CDR3: TGTGCCAGCAGCTCAGGCACAGGGAAGGCCGGGGAGCTGTTTTTT. The full variable domain, in which reference TRBV2 and TRBJ2-2 provide the parts outside the CDR3, is EPEVTQTPSHQVTQMGQEVILRCVPISNHLYFYWYRQILGQKVEFLVSFYNNEISEKSEIFDDQFSVERPDGSNFTLKIRSTKLEDSAMYFCASSSGTGKAGELFFGEGSRLTVL.

This clone turned up a few times. V gene TRBV28 combines with J gene TRBJ1-2, with D possibly being TRBD1 (6 bases). This CDR3 has 14 residues. Trimming left V 6 bases short and J 7 bases short, with 18 bases between. The germline CDR1 and CDR2 sequences are MDHEN and SYDVKM. DNA for the CDR3: TGTGCCAGCAGGATACAAGGGGGAGGTGGTGGCTACACCTTC. This gives the protein CASRIQGGGGGYTF.

This chain joins TRBV4-2 and TRBJ1-2; 7 positions agree with TRBD1. The CDR3 runs 16 residues. The V and J ends lost 4 bases and 4 bases, in that order; junction bases with no gene match: 12. Germline CDR1 reads LGHNA; CDR2 reads YNFKEQ. CDR3 sequence reads: CASSPWGTQGSYGYTF. The DNA of the CDR3 is TGTGCCAGCAGCCCCTGGGGCACACAGGGGAGCTATGGCTACACCTTC.

This chain joins TRBV10-3 and TRBJ2-3, with TRBD2 as a possible D gene (6 bases). Germline CDR1 and CDR2: ENHRY and SYGVKD. The CDR3 consists of 15 residues. The V gene lost 4 bases and the J gene lost 2 bases, with 13 bases spanning the gap. The CDR3 protein is CAISVMASATDTQYF. CDR3 in DNA: TGTGCCATCAGTGTAATGGCTAGCGCCACAGATACGCAGTATTTT.